This T cell receptor (beta chain) was found in a study of blood T cell repertoires in COVID-19. In the study overall: Nucleic acid was either cDNA or gDNA, and it came from T cells, B-cell-depleted T cells, or PBMCs.

Original handling: Counts of nucleated cells, estimated from reference gene primer amplification, were obtained. Clones were read by immunoSEQ multiplex PCR, and TCRdb kept only the in-frame ones, dropping some. V, J and clone size were drawn from that table, and D and trimming were deduced from the DNA. The sample consists of about 150,000 clones, 80% to 90% of them appearing once. From germline, CDR1 is KGHSH and CDR2 LQKENI. CDR3 length equals 17 residues. With 0 bases clipped from V and 5 bases from J, the junction kept 5 bases outside the gene matches. Patients of the Seattle cohort, enrolled during active infection, were followed longitudinally.

The sample consisted of peripheral blood. This sequence was found in a woman aged 80 or older with COVID-19, enrolled during active disease. This chain connects TRBV18 to TRBJ2-5, with TRBD2 identical over 14 bases. Written as DNA, the CDR3 is TGTGCCAGCTCACCACCAACCGGGACTAGCGGGAGTGAGACCCAGTACTTC. It is translated as CASSPPTGTSGSETQYF.